This T cell receptor beta chain came from a study of blood T cell repertoires in COVID-19 (dated by TCRdb to 2020 to 2021). In the study overall: Collaborator samples came from the United States, Italy and Spain and covered acute and convalescent phases of COVID-19. Samples came from the ongoing ImmuneRACE study (first 160 participants) plus 1,254 subjects from 6 global collaborators. Subjects who had been exposed to COVID-19, were actively infected with it, or had recovered from it provided the deeply sampled blood TCRbeta repertoires that made up the dataset. Where available, HLA class I and class II types were taken from metadata supplied by the sample provider and were not determined by assay-based typing. The material from the prospective study consisted of cDNA or gDNA derived from T cells, B-cell-depleted T cells, or PBMCs. The repertoires were made available in a free public database intended to serve as a resource for research on the immune response to SARS-CoV-2. Nearly every sample came with metadata listing a de-identified subject ID, COVID-19 status, age in years and sex.

CDR1 and CDR2 are read off the germline V gene as MGHDK and SYGVNS. From cysteine to phenylalanine, the CDR3 is 17 amino acids long. The sequence is cut down to CDR3 DNA, 51 bases in frame from base 1. V is pruned by 3 bases and J by 6 bases, leaving 10 bases of the junction without a gene match. General findings and caveats noted by the study authors: Clinical and demographic metadata were provided uncurated, with the amount varying by source and participant.

With regard to this clone: Its antigen is not yet known. No clone much larger than this one lies a single base away; base qualities are absent.

The immunoSEQ Assay, a bias-controlled multiplex PCR, was used to amplify TCRbeta CDR3 regions from genomic DNA. The paper's data handling went like this. Within the assay, amplification of reference gene primers was used to estimate how many nucleated cells each sample contained. To quantify the absolute abundance of each unique TCRbeta CDR3 rearrangement, sequence reads were collapsed and filtered. For each sample, productive Simpson clonality was calculated by taking the square root of Simpson's diversity index across productive rearrangements. TCRdb stores this immuneACCESS table with in-frame sequences only. Part of the clones is absent; in the studies checked, under half of the shortfall reflects unresolved V genes, and no reason is known for the rest. The V and J calls and clone size come from that table; D and trimming were worked out from the DNA. The sample table lists more than 300,000 clones, roughly 90% of them with a count of one. The ten largest clones represent roughly a tenth of the sample.

Participants in the prospective study were enrolled through a virtual design, were aged roughly 18 to 95 years, and lived in about 25 United States geographic areas. Cohort assignment in the prospective study relied on participant-reported clinical history from a screening survey and a study questionnaire. Recovered participants in ImmuneRACE Cohort 3 were defined as having two consecutive negative NP/OP PCR tests, clearance from a healthcare professional, or resolution of symptoms. In the prospective study, whole blood, serum and a nasopharyngeal or oropharyngeal swab were collected from each participant by mobile phlebotomists. Prospective study participants could optionally give additional blood draws and questionnaires over an approximately 2-month period. Prospective study blood samples were shipped either frozen or at room temperature before DNA extraction.

The rearranged chain carries TRBV25-1 and TRBJ2-2; the junction holds 10 bases that match TRBD1. Sequenced sample: PBMCs or T cells enriched from blood (not recorded which). The receptor comes from a woman aged 30 to 39 who had recovered from COVID-19. The DNA sequence follows: TGTGCCAGCAGTGAGGGTCGGTTGGACAGGGGGGCCGGGGAGCTGTTTTTT. The translation is CASSEGRLDRGAGELFF.